This T cell receptor beta chain was captured in a study of neoadjuvant nivolumab and ipilimumab in lung cancer. Findings of the study overall: TCR sequencing covered a small number of samples. Pretherapy blood TCR richness correlated positively with resected tumor richness. Compared with tumor-adjacent uninvolved lung, resected tumors showed greater richness and clonality. Only a single major-pathologic-response sample was available for clonality analysis.

This clone was observed a single time. The target antigen is unknown. Profiling relied on immunoSEQ multiplex PCR, and the TCRdb table lists in-frame clones only, not all of them. This sample carries over 25,000 clones, around 80% of them seen once, and the ten largest clones take roughly 6.1%. The germline gives CDR1 ENHRY, CDR2 SYGVKD. The J segment lost 5 bases and the V segment lost 3 bases, leaving 6 bases of the junction unmatched. This CDR3 comprises 15 residues. The clonotype was recovered from an adult with non-small cell lung cancer. The chain joins TRBV10-3 to TRBJ1-1, with 10 nucleotides matching TRBD1. The material sequenced was peripheral blood, taken before neoadjuvant nivolumab, alone or with ipilimumab. The CDR3 nucleotides read TGTGCCATCAGTGATTGGGACAGGGGCCGAACTGAAGCTTTCTTT. Residues: CAISDWDRGRTEAFF.